This TCR beta chain appears in the sequencing data of a study of blood T cell repertoires in COVID-19 (dated by TCRdb to the early 2020s). Turning to the overall study: Samples covering the acute and convalescent phases of COVID-19 were provided by collaborators in the United States, Italy and Spain. The prospective study material was composed of cDNA or gDNA derived from T cells, B-cell-depleted T cells, or PBMCs. The dataset comprised deeply sampled blood TCRbeta repertoires from subjects exposed to, actively infected with, or recovered from COVID-19. The repertoires were released in a freely available public database meant as a resource for research on the immune response to SARS-CoV-2. The samples were drawn from the first 160 participants of the ongoing ImmuneRACE study and from 1,254 subjects provided by 6 global collaborators. The sample metadata nearly always contained a de-identified subject ID, COVID-19 status, age in years and sex. HLA class I and class II types, where available, came from metadata supplied by the sample provider rather than from assay-based typing.

Findings and caveats that apply to the study as a whole: The quantity of clinical and demographic metadata differed by source and by participant and was supplied without curation.

CDR1 and CDR2, per the germline V gene, are SGHTA and FQGTGA. V is shortened by 5 bases, J by 0 bases, and the region joining them spans 11 bases. Its CDR3 holds 14 amino acids, cysteine through phenylalanine. The read is trimmed to its CDR3 DNA, 42 bases read in frame from base 1. TCRbeta CDR3 regions were amplified from genomic DNA by means of the immunoSEQ Assay, a bias-controlled multiplex PCR. Regarding the original processing steps: Nucleated cell counts per sample were estimated from amplification of reference gene primers within the assay. To quantify the absolute abundance of each unique TCRbeta CDR3 rearrangement, sequence reads were collapsed and filtered. Productive Simpson clonality was computed per sample as the square root of Simpson's diversity index over productive rearrangements. This immuneACCESS table, as held by TCRdb, lists in-frame sequences with V and J called but not all clones. Of the missing ones, under half trace to an unresolved V gene in checked studies; the others have no known cause. V and J calls and clone size are those listed in that table; D and trimming were worked out from the DNA. Across this sample there are 60,000 to 90,000 clones, with approximately 79% seen only once. Of the sample, around 2.6% falls within the top ten clones.

Comment on this clone: Its antigen has not been determined. Base qualities are missing; no much larger clone stands one base away.

Each collaborating institution followed its own protocols to collect whole blood in K2EDTA tubes. Collaborator samples were shipped for TCRbeta analysis as frozen whole blood, isolated PBMCs, or DNA extracted from either sample type. Sequenced sample: peripheral blood. The origin of this receptor is a human donor with acute or convalescent COVID-19. The donor label of this sample is uncertain. The sequence joins TRBV7-3 to TRBJ2-7, with TRBD1 perhaps the D gene, on 6 matching bases. At the DNA level, the sequence is TGTGCCAGCAGCCCCACAGGGAGCTCCTACGAGCAGTACTTC. This is translated as CASSPTGSSYEQYF.